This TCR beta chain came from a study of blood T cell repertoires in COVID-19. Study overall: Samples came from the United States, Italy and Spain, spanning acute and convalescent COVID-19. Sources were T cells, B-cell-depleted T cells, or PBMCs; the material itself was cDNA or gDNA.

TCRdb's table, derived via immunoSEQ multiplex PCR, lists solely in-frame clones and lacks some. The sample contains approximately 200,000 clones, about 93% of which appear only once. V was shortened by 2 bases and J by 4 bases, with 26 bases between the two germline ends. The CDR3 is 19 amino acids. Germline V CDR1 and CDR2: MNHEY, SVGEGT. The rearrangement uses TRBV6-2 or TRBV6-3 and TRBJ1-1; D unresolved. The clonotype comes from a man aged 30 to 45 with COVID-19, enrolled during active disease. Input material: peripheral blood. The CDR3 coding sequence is TGTGCCAGCAGTTACCAGTACGGGGTAATACCCGAAAGGAGCACTGAAGCTTTCTTT. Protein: CASSYQYGVIPERSTEAFF.